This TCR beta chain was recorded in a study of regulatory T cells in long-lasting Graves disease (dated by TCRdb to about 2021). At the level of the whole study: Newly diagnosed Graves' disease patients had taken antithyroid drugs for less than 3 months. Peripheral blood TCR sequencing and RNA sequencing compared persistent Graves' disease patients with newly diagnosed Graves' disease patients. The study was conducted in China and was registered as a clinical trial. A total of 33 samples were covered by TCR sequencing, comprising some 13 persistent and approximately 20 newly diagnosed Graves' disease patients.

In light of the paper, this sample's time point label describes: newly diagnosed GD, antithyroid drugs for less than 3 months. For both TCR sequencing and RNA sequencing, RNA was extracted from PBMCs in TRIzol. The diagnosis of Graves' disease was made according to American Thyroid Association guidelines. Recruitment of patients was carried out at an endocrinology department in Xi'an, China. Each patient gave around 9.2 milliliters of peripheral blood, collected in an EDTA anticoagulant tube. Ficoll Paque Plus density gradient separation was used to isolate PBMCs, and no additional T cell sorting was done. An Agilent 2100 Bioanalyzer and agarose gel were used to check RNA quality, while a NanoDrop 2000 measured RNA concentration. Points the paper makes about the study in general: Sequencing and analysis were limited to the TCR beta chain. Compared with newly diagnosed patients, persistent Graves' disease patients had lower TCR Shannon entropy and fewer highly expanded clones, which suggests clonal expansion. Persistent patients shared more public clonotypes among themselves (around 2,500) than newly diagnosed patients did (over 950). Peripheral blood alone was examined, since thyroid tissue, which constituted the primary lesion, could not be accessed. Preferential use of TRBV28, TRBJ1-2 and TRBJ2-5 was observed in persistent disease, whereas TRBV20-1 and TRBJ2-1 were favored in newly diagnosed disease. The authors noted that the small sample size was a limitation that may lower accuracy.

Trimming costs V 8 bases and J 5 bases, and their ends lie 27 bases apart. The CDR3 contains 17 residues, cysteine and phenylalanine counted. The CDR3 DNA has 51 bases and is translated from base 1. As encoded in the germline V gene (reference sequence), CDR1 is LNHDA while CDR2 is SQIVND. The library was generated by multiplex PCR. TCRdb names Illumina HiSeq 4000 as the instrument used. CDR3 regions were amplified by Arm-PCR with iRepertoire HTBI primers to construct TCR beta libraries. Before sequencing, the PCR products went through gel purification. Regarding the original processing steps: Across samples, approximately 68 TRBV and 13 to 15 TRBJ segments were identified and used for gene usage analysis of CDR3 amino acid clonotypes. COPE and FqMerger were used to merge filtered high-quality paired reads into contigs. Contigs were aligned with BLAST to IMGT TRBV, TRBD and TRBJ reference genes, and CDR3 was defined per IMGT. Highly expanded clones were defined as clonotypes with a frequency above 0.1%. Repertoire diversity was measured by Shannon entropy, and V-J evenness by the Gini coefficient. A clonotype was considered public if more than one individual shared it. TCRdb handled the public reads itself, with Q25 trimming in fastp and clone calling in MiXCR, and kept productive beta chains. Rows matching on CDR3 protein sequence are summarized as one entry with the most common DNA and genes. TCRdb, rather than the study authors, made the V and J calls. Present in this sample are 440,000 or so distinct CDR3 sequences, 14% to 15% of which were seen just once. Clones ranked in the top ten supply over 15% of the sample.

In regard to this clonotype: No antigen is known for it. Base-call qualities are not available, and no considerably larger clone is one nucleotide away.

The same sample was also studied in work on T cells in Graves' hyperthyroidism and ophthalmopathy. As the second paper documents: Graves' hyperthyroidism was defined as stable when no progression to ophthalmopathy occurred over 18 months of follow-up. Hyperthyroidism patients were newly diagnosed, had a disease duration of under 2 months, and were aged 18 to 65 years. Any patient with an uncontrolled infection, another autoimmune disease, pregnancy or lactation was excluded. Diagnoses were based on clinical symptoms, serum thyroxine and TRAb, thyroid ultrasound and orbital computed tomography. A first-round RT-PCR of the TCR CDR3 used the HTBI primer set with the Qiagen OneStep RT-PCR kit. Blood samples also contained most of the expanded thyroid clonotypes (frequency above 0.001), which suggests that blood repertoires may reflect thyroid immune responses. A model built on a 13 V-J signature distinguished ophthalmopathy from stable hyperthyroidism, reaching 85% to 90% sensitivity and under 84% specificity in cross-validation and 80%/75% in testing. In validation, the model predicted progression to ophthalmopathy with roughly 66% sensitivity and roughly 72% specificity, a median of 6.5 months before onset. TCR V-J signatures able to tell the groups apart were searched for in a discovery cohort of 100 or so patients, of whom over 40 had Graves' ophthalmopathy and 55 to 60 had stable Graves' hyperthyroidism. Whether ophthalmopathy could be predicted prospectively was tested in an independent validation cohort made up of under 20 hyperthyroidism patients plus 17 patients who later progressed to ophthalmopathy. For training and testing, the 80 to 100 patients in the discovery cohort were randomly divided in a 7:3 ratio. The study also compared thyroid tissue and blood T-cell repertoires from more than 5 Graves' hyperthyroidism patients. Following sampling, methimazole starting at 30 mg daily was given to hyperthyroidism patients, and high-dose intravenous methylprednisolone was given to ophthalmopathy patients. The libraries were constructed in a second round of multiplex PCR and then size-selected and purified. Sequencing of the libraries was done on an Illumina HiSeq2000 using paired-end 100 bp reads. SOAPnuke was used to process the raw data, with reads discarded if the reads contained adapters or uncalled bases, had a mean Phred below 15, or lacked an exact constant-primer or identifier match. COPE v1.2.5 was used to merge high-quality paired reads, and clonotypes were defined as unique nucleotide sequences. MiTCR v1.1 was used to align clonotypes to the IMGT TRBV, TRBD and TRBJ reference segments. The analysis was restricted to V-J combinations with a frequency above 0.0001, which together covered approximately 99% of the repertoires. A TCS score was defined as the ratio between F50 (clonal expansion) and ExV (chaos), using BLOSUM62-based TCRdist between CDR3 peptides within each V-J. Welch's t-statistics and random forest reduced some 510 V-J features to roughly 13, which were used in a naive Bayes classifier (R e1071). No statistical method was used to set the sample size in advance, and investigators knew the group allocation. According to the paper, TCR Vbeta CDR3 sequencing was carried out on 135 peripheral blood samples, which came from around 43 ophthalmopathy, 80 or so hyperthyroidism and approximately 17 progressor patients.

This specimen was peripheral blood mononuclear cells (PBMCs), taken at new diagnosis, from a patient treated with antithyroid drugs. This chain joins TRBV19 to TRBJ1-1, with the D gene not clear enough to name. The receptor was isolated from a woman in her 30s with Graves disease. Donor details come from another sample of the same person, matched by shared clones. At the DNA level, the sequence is TGTGCCAGTGACCCCGGGAAGGGAGGGATACGACGGACTGAAGCTTTCTTT. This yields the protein CASDPGKGGIRRTEAFF.